Listed below are T cell receptor beta chains from one sample, sequenced in a study of blood T cell repertoires in COVID-19. Here immunoSEQ multiplex PCR was the method, and the copy in TCRdb shows in-frame clones only, minus some. Here the sample spans 120,000 or so clones, around four fifths being singletons. The sequencing sample was made of peripheral blood. These receptors were collected from a human donor in a cohort sampled during active COVID-19. The conserved cysteine and the conserved F or W are not part of the CDR3 here. The order of the fields is CDR3 protein, V gene, D gene, CDR3 length. The D gene is left open where the match is weak.

ASSQSGGRSYNEQF | TRBV4-1 | TRBD2 | 14
ASSQEPRGGNTIY | TRBV4-3 | - | 13
ASSLQPSGVQDTQY | TRBV5-5 | TRBD2 | 14
ASSQDRGADTQY | TRBV11-2 | TRBD1 | 12
ASSLTLTGGAWTEAF | TRBV7-2 | TRBD1 | 15
ASRGDGANVLT | TRBV9 | TRBD2 | 11
ASSDLGNTEAF | TRBV6-2/TRBV6-3 | - | 11
ASSPRVVAGEQY | TRBV6-2/TRBV6-3 | - | 12
ASSLQGRREKLF | TRBV18 | - | 12
ASSYGGSGANVLT | TRBV6-2/TRBV6-3 | - | 13
ASSEGTDPAYEQY | TRBV6-1 | - | 13
ASGRSGVTDTQY | TRBV12-5 | TRBD2 | 12
ASSAPGTVNYGYT | TRBV28 | TRBD1 | 13
ASSPAGASANTGELF | TRBV28 | - | 15
ASSEMRGNSPLH | TRBV2 | - | 12
AIRGTSYNEQF | TRBV10-3 | TRBD2 | 11
SVDSTDTQY | TRBV29-1 | - | 9
ASSLAQVADGYT | TRBV5-1 | - | 12
ASSLKRGTEAF | TRBV7-3 | - | 11
AWTGNYGYT | TRBV30 | - | 9
ASSPSGRGQETQY | TRBV7-3 | TRBD2 | 13
ASSRTGTENEKLF | TRBV14 | TRBD1 | 13
ASRETGSRVDTQY | TRBV6-5 | TRBD1 | 13
ASSSRTDLSYEQY | TRBV5-4 | - | 13
ATSDAPGGQGQETQY | TRBV24-1 | TRBD1 | 15
ASRPLAGDYEQY | TRBV19 | TRBD2 | 12
AIKAGGMVYTEAF | TRBV10-3 | TRBD1 | 13
ASSPPGGHFYEQY | TRBV6-2/TRBV6-3 | TRBD1 | 13
ASSTGPYGYT | TRBV19 | - | 10
AISEGRASGNTIY | TRBV10-3 | - | 13
ASSLSRVDYGYT | TRBV28 | - | 12
ASSYSLTVGTEAF | TRBV6-6 | - | 13
ASSLKAPQGASNSPLH | TRBV27 | TRBD1 | 16
ASSFRGGNEQY | TRBV27 | - | 11
ATTGLTEAF | TRBV5-1 | - | 9
ASSIDRGDRVYGYT | TRBV19 | TRBD1 | 14
ASMVDTGAEKGYT | TRBV5-1 | - | 13
ASSWRTGVDEQY | TRBV7-8 | TRBD1 | 12
AWSRARGDSPLH | TRBV30 | - | 12
ASRRGQGLGEQY | TRBV27 | TRBD1 | 12
ASSPGTSGNVAQETQY | TRBV6-2/TRBV6-3 | TRBD2 | 16
ASSPGGGGDSYEQY | TRBV5-4 | - | 14
ASSLVAAGETQY | TRBV7-9 | - | 12
ASRPLRGSYEQY | TRBV7-8 | - | 12
ASSPRQGAVYGYT | TRBV5-1 | TRBD1 | 13
ASSLTSGIYNEQF | TRBV7-3 | TRBD2 | 13
ASSEAGTIQGIETQY | TRBV9 | TRBD1 | 15
ASSDLDRDEQY | TRBV25-1 | TRBD1 | 11
ASSRPWRGNETQY | TRBV18 | TRBD2 | 13
ASRMTGTGSGNTIY | TRBV11-2 | - | 14